The source of this TCR beta chain is a study of cytomegalovirus exposure and HLA in healthy donors. Study-wide background: Most genotyped donors, around 86% of about 400, had Caucasian-associated genetic ancestry.

The study ran its PCR with 60 Vbeta and 13 Jbeta primers. TCRdb keeps only in-frame clones here, not all; method: immunoSEQ multiplex PCR. Of about 160,000 clones in the sample, roughly 80% are singletons; the top ten hold approximately 1.3%. V lost 6 bases and J lost 7, with 16 bases in between. The CDR3 loop spans 14 amino acids. Germline loops: CDR1 MNHNS, CDR2 SASEGT. Worth noting for this clone: Its antigen is as yet unknown.

Points from the study as a whole: It emerged from a later analysis that several of the most significant clusters appeared to be linked to common viral pathogens.

The chain combines TRBV6-1 with TRBJ1-5; the D gene is possibly TRBD1 (6 bases). Sequences were obtained from PBMCs. The origin of this receptor is a man younger than 40 in good health and CMV-seronegative. CDR3 protein: CASSDHRVEQPQHF. In DNA form, the CDR3 reads TGTGCCAGCAGCGACCACAGGGTTGAGCAGCCCCAGCATTTT.